The present entry profiles one T cell receptor (beta chain) with its context. These data originate in a study of follicular helper T cells after annual influenza vaccination. The sample's time point: 2014-2015 season, pre-vaccination. The CDR3 has 16 amino acids. Germline CDR1 and CDR2: MNHNY and SVGAGI (reference sequence). The V segment lost 4 bases and the J segment 5 bases; nucleotides outside the gene matches: 12. Some clones are missing from TCRdb's copy, which holds only in-frame ones; the method was immunoSEQ multiplex PCR. This table has fewer than 9,000 clones, around 82% appearing once. The rearrangement joins TRBV6-6 to TRBJ1-2; 8 bases map to TRBD1. The specimen was CXCR5+ CD38- circulating T follicular helper cells from blood, collected on the day of influenza vaccination. As to subset: circulating Tfh, non-naive CD4+CXCR5+PD-1+ (ICOS+CD38+ or ICOS-CD38-). The TCR sequence derives from an adult who received the influenza vaccine. CDR3 loop: CASSSTPDRVSYGYTF. The CDR3 DNA reads as TGTGCCAGCAGTTCCACCCCGGACAGGGTTTCGTATGGCTACACCTTC.